The sequence of this TCR beta chain was determined in a study of cytomegalovirus exposure and HLA in healthy donors (dated by TCRdb to between 2016 and 2019). Context from the whole study: An earlier analysis of approximately 640 of the donors reported approximately 270 Gb of sequence data and more than 90 million unique TCR beta sequences from 150 million to 200 million T cells. A separate validation cohort of over 95 different subjects was used in addition to the roughly 620-subject first cohort. Among the roughly 370 genotyped donors, roughly 80% belonged to the genetic ancestry cluster associated with self-reported Caucasian donors. Every repertoire in the discovery cohort had been generated on one and the same sequencing platform. The study aimed to test whether signatures of past pathogen exposure could be identified by cataloging public T cell receptors. Roughly five DR-DQ haplotypes were handled as single units for association and clustering because linkage in the cohort was strong. Class I and class II HLA loci were covered by the typing at four-digit resolution. Typing coverage differed by locus: A, B, C, DRB1 and DQB1 were typed in roughly 620-630 donors, DQA1 in about 510, DPA1 in approximately 600, and DPB1 in around 490. Roughly 300 gigabases of sequencing data and 78 million or so unique TCR sequences were included in an early release covering about 700 HLA-typed donors. Rather than drawing on any new phenotypic data, the later analysis identified candidate immune exposures from TCR beta sequences and the way those sequences occurred across donors. To predict cytomegalovirus infection status, the study brought together high-throughput TCR immunosequencing, statistical association of individual TCRs with disease status, and machine learning. To decide whether each TCR beta V gene segment behaved as functional or pseudogenic, an earlier analysis of approximately 620 of the donors relied on high-throughput TCR beta sequencing. A later analysis re-examined previously published TCR beta repertoires from over 500 donors and added high-resolution HLA genotyping to investigate patterns of TCR occurrence. The study used immunosequencing to profile the T cell repertoires of 666 subjects and linked those repertoires to cytomegalovirus serostatus. Alongside the repertoire data, information on donor age, sex, ethnicity and CMV serostatus was compiled. A later genetic analysis took genome-wide SNP genotypes for about three fifths of the 666 donors and used that subset as a discovery cohort. On average, roughly 240,000 unique TCR beta nucleotide sequences were sequenced per donor among roughly 430 genotyped donors of the cohort, with around 19% of those sequences being non-productive.

This clone has more than one count but fewer than ten. The target of this receptor is not known. Base quality data are lacking; no much larger clone is found one base away. Study-wide findings and limitations: In vitro tests confirmed that three of the cytomegalovirus-associated TCR beta chains recognize cytomegalovirus antigens. Several of the top co-occurrence clusters appeared to be linked to parvovirus B19, influenza, CMV and Epstein-Barr virus, according to a later analysis. According to a later analysis, TCR association rates differed among HLA loci, with DRB1 alleles showing the most associated TCRs and HLA-C alleles showing the fewest. In this cohort, only TCR beta chains were sequenced, and detectable features were limited by the absence of alpha or paired-chain data. Because some donors lacked HLA typing at each locus, the association tests relied only on the typed subset. For the cohort, immune exposure information was limited to CMV serostatus. Most TCR sequences were seen in very few donors, while some public TCRs were found in many individuals. In a later genetic analysis, fewer N-insertions in productive TCRs were reported among donors in an Asian-associated ancestry cluster than the 666-donor mean. V-gene and J-gene trimming of TCR beta chains was associated with a missense DCLRE1C variant in a later genetic analysis, and the association was replicated in an independent cohort. Assigning TCR associations to individual alleles was difficult when HLA alleles, especially DR and DQ, strongly co-occurred. In a later analysis, HLA-associated TCR beta chains were found to be more clonally expanded and to have lower generation probabilities than equally common non-associated chains. A further reported finding was that TCR beta sequences accurately predicted the HLA-A and HLA-B alleles for most subjects in the first cohort. Broadly in line with IMGT annotations, most TCR beta V segments showed up in productive rearrangements about 87% or about 30% of the time in an earlier analysis of 450 to 600 of the donors. In a later analysis, some 18,000 TCR beta sequences were associated with specific HLA alleles at a false discovery rate of 0.05. In the study, about 150 TCR beta chains were listed as associated with cytomegalovirus. It was suggested by the authors that the approach could potentially be generalized to other disease states and immunological phenotypes. The classifier was reported to diagnose cytomegalovirus status with high specificity and sensitivity in both the original and validation cohorts. Sequencing depth was assumed to be roughly uniform across donors in the presence/absence analyses, though that assumption may not hold. Correlated functional status among segregating V segments might reflect linkage disequilibrium, but an unknown experimental factor could not be ruled out. Seventeen rarely observed V segments, including chromosome 9 orphons, were excluded from the earlier analysis of several hundred of the donors because counts were too low. The sequencing pipeline was judged likely to have produced a cluster of highly shared sequence variants as a technical artifact. In a later analysis, most CMV-associated TCR beta chains were found to appear HLA-restricted, with HLA associations seemingly driven largely by CMV exposure.

The method behind the library was the immunoSEQ multiplex PCR assay. A mixture of 60 forward primers for TCR Vbeta segments and 13 reverse primers for TCR Jbeta segments was used in the multiplex PCR. A multiplex PCR assay on genomic DNA amplified the CDR3 region of rearranged TCR beta genes. Amplified TCR beta libraries were sequenced as 87-base-pair reads on the Illumina HiSeq System. As for how the authors treated the data: A later analysis tallied 70 million to 100 million unique TCR beta chains across the roughly 610 repertoires, and approximately 12 million of those chains were shared by two or more donors. A nearest-neighbor algorithm error-corrected the raw reads and collapsed the reads into unique sequences, merging closely related sequences to remove PCR and sequencing errors. V, D and J gene segments were assigned by aligning CDR3 sequences to IMGT reference sequences. For a sequence to be retained, at least a six-nucleotide match to both a V gene segment and a J gene segment was required. Rearrangements were classified as productive when the CDR3 lacked stop codons and remained in frame with V and J, and all other rearrangements were classified as non-productive. Following IMGT convention, CDR3 was defined as the stretch from the second conserved V-encoded cysteine up to the conserved J-encoded phenylalanine. Sequences without an unambiguous match to a single V gene segment were excluded from the earlier analysis of about 600 of the donors. In an earlier analysis of approximately 590 of the donors, V segments were called functional above 56.7% productive rearrangements and were called segregating when the between-donor standard deviation exceeded 5%. A statistical classification framework was developed to diagnose cytomegalovirus status using the catalog of TCR beta chain sequences. V and J gene assignment, in a later analysis, came from comparing TCR nucleotide sequences with IMGT/GENE-DB human TR gene sequences. In a later analysis, CDR3 sequences and most-parsimonious VDJ recombination scenarios were assigned using the TCRdist pipeline. In a later analysis, each TCR beta chain was defined by its CDR3 amino acid sequence together with its V-gene family, and reads lacking a unique V-gene family were excluded. To address suspected cross-contamination and a sequencing artifact, a later analysis removed some 620 highly shared, low-generation-probability nucleotide sequences. For each public chain, a later analysis derived a clonal expansion index from normalized ranks of inferred template counts within each repertoire. Generation probabilities in a later analysis came from a VDJ recombination model fitted to out-of-frame rearrangements, and those results were checked against IGoR. In a later analysis, TCR-TCR, TCR-HLA and TCR-CMV co-occurrence was scored with hypergeometric tests, and a repertoire-size bias correction was applied to TCR pairs. A later analysis estimated false discovery rates by permuting HLA or CMV assignments 20 times. In a later analysis, co-occurring TCRs were grouped using DBSCAN, and TCRdist sequence similarity was added for clustering within HLA-allele-positive subsets. Co-occurrence clustering excluded repertoires with fewer than 30,000 or more than 120,000 public chains, plus five with anomalous nucleotide sharing. TCRdb's version of the immuneACCESS table is confined to in-frame rearrangements and falls short of the full clone set. An unresolved V gene accounts for under half of the shortfall where checked; the remainder is of unknown origin. V and J calls and clone size are as listed in that table; D and trimming were resolved from the DNA. This sample lists about 83,000 clones; about two thirds were detected once. Together, the top ten hold under 10% of the sample.

The cohort consisted of 600 or so healthy bone marrow donors. At the time of sampling, every cohort member was nominally healthy, though immune exposures that went unrecorded were likely present. The donor was CMV seronegative and was included in the group of a few hundred seronegative cohort members. Each donor provided a peripheral blood sample, and peripheral blood mononuclear cells were used for TCR beta sequencing. Genomic DNA extraction from the blood cell samples was performed with the Qiagen DNeasy Blood Extraction Kit. The sequencing sample was made of PBMCs. The TCR originated in a man in his 60s in good health and CMV-seronegative.

The CDR3 protein is CSDRRDNFGTQYF. The sequence in DNA is TGCAGCGATCGCCGGGATAATTTTGGGACCCAGTACTTC. The chain is assembled from TRBV29-1 and TRBJ2-5, with a weak D call of TRBD2 (5 bases match). CDR1 and CDR2 are drawn from the germline V gene: SQVTM, ANQGSEA. Taken from cysteine to phenylalanine, the CDR3 has 13 residues. The CDR3 DNA has 39 bases and is translated from base 1. A distance of 19 bases separates the germline ends of V and J, which lose 7 bases and 7 bases respectively.